This passage covers 8 T cell receptor beta chains from one sample sequenced in a study of T cell responses to AZD1222 COVID-19 vaccine (dated by TCRdb to the early 2020s). The method behind the library was the immunoSEQ multiplex PCR assay. As stored in TCRdb, this immuneACCESS dataset retains in-frame rearrangements with V and J assigned. A fraction of the clones does not appear; measured against another copy, unresolved V genes explain less than half of the discrepancy, and the remainder lacks a known reason. Within this sample are 150,000 to 200,000 clones, with almost 95% of them counted one time only. Jointly, the top ten make up over 7.5% of the sample. The time point label, as the study defines it: baseline before first vaccination. This specimen was peripheral blood, taken on day 0 of AZD1222 vaccination. The receptor source for this set is an adult in good health.

The chain joins TRBV27 to TRBJ1-3, with D uncertain. CDR1 and CDR2 from the germline V gene are MNHEY and SMNVEV (reference sequence). This CDR3 spans 15 amino acids. V was clipped by 2 bases and J by 0 bases, with 8 bases between them. The DNA of the CDR3 is TGTGCCAGCAGTTTACGGGTCAGCTCTGGAAACACCATATATTTT. It yields the protein CASSLRVSSGNTIYF.

This clone was found once. V is TRBV6-5 and J is TRBJ1-5; 7 bases line up with TRBD1. CDR1 is MNHEY, CDR2 SVGAGI, per germline. This CDR3 has 13 residues. The junction had 6 bases not matched to a gene; V was cut back by 6 bases and J by 7 bases. CDR3 loop: CASSDRVQQPQHF. The CDR3 nucleotides are TGTGCCAGCAGCGACAGGGTCCAGCAGCCCCAGCATTTT.

The chain recombines TRBV28 with TRBJ1-4; 7 bases map to TRBD1. The junction had 9 bases not matched to a gene; V was cut back by 6 bases and J by 5 bases. Germline assignment: CDR1 MDHEN and CDR2 SYDVKM. The CDR3 sequence is 15 residues long. CDR3 protein: CASSPGQVENEKLFF. CDR3 DNA sequence: TGTGCCAGCAGCCCCGGACAGGTAGAAAATGAAAAACTGTTTTTT.

The chain is built from TRBV20-1 and TRBJ2-7; 9 bases align to TRBD1. Germline V gene lookup returns CDR1 DFQATT and CDR2 SNEGSKA (reference sequence). The CDR3 covers 13 residues. With V trimmed by 6 bases and J by 1 base, 4 bases remained unmatched. The CDR3 DNA reads TGCAGTGCCAGTGGGACAGGGTCCTACGAGCAGTACTTC. It translates to CSASGTGSYEQYF.

This clone has a count of ten or more. This chain uses TRBV29-1 with TRBJ1-2; 7 bases line up with TRBD1. V gave up 6 bases and J gave up 4 bases; unmatched junction bases: 8. This CDR3 is 13 amino acids long. The germline gives CDR1 SQVTM, CDR2 ANQGSEA. This CDR3 is CSVETGFFYGYTF. CDR3 DNA sequence: TGCAGCGTGGAGACAGGGTTTTTCTATGGCTACACCTTC.

The CDR3, as DNA: TGTGCCAGCAGAAATGATCGGGCCTCGGGTACCTATGGCTACACCTTC. This encodes CASRNDRASGTYGYTF. The rearrangement joins TRBV27 to TRBJ1-2; D is unresolved. The CDR3 extends over 16 amino acids. Germline lookup yields CDR1 MNHEY and CDR2 SMNVEV (reference sequence). V was shortened by 6 bases and J by 4 bases, with 21 bases between the two germline ends.

The genes are TRBV19 and TRBJ1-1, with D unresolved. Germline values: CDR1 LNHDA, CDR2 SQIVND (reference sequence). The V and J ends lost 3 bases and 1 base respectively, with 9 bases between them. The CDR3 runs 14 residues. CDR3 protein: CASSMVRQNTEAFF. The CDR3 region has the DNA TGTGCCAGTAGTATGGTCAGGCAGAACACTGAAGCTTTCTTT.

The chain has TRBV20-1 and TRBJ1-2; D gene unclear. The germline V gene has CDR1 DFQATT and CDR2 SNEGSKA (reference sequence). Trimming removed 3 bases from V and 5 bases from J, with 7 bases in between. CDR3 length: 11 amino acids. The CDR3 region is CSASFGYGYTF. In DNA form, the CDR3 reads TGCAGTGCTAGCTTCGGATATGGCTACACCTTC.